These 30 T cell receptor beta chains came from one sample sequenced in a study of vaccination and CD4 T cells after COVID-19. Described treatment: approximately nine-day PBMC culture with coronavirus spike peptide pools or control peptides (ViraFEST assay). Their cognate antigens are unknown. Sequence data for DNA of cultured CD4+ T cells were generated by the Oncomine TCR Beta short-read assay. TCRdb fed the PCR reads into MiXCR, producing one record per CDR3 protein. The table shows about 3,900 distinct CDR3 sequences, with roughly a fifth occurring only once. Sequenced input: CD4+ T cells from blood, cultured in vitro. The receptors here all came from a human donor who had recovered from COVID-19.

V and J are TRBV20-1 and TRBJ2-5, with D possibly being TRBD2 (7 bases). CDR3 size: 16 residues. Germline loops: CDR1 DFQATT, CDR2 SNEGSKA (reference sequence). V was shortened by 0 bases and J by 4 bases, with 18 bases between the two germline ends. CDR3 in amino acids: CSARDFRGGAGETQYF. CDR3 DNA: TGCAGTGCTAGAGATTTTAGGGGGGGCGCGGGAGAGACCCAGTACTTC.

A note on this clonotype: The junction and the germline gene differ at one end; a read error may be behind it. V is TRBV30 and J is TRBJ1-1; possible D gene TRBD1, 5 bases. CDR3 size: 13 residues. From germline, CDR1 is GTSNPN and CDR2 SVGIG (reference sequence). The CDR3 loop is CVWSVRGSDEAFF. The CDR3 coding sequence is TGTGTCTGGAGTGTACGGGGGTCGGATGAAGCTTTCTTT.

The genes are TRBV20-1 and TRBJ1-6; D might be TRBD1 (6 bases). V dropped 5 bases and J dropped 0 bases, with 8 bases sitting between them. This CDR3 has 14 amino acids. Germline CDR1 DFQATT, CDR2 SNEGSKA (reference sequence). The DNA for the CDR3 is TGCAGTGCTTCGGACAGCTCCTATAATTCACCCCTCCACTTT. Translated: CSASDSSYNSPLHF.

This clonotype was observed a few times. This chain joins TRBV20-1 and TRBJ1-6; no firm D call. Germline CDR1 DFQATT, CDR2 SNEGSKA (reference sequence). Trimming left V 3 bases short and J 7 bases short, with 10 bases between. CDR3 length: 13 residues. The CDR3 bases are TGCAGTGCTAGGCGGGATTTGAATTCACCCCTCCACTTT. Protein product: CSARRDLNSPLHF.

The gene calls are TRBV3-1 and TRBJ2-3; no firm D call. The V and J ends lost 2 bases and 6 bases respectively, with 6 bases between them. Germline lookup yields CDR1 LGHDT and CDR2 YNNKEL (reference sequence). The CDR3 sequence is 12 residues long. This chain's CDR3 is CASSQFDDTQYF. The DNA for the CDR3 is TGTGCCAGCAGCCAATTCGACGATACGCAGTATTTT.

In its sample, this clonotype was seen a few times. The rearrangement links TRBV18 to TRBJ1-1; D is undetermined. This CDR3 is built from 14 residues. Germline loops: CDR1 KGHSH, CDR2 LQKENI. V was cut by 2 bases and J by 4 bases, with 11 bases left in between. CDR3 in DNA: TGTGCCAGCTCACCAGTCAAACTTGGCACTGAAGCTTTCTTT. Protein sequence: CASSPVKLGTEAFF.

By frequency in the sample, this clonotype is medium-sized (0.01 to 0.1%). This chain uses TRBV6-1 with TRBJ1-1, with 8 bases that match TRBD1. The CDR3 has 14 residues. Per the germline V gene, CDR1 is MNHNS and CDR2 is SASEGT. V lost 3 bases, J lost 3 bases, and 3 bases stayed unmatched. CDR3 nucleotide sequence: TGTGCCAGCAGTGATGGACAGGGCTACACTGAAGCTTTCTTT. Amino acids: CASSDGQGYTEAFF.

This clonotype turned up a few times. V is TRBV12-3 or TRBV12-4 and J is TRBJ2-3; D is undetermined. CDR3 size: 12 residues. V lost 6 bases and J lost 2, with 6 bases in between. The CDR3 spells CASSHHTDTQYF. The CDR3 DNA sequence: TGTGCCAGCAGCCACCACACAGATACGCAGTATTTT.

The chain joins TRBV6-5 to TRBJ1-2, with D perhaps TRBD1 (5 bases). CDR1 MNHEY and CDR2 SVGAGI come from the germline V gene. The length of the CDR3 is 17 residues. Between the trimmed V and J ends, which lost 0 bases and 4 bases, there was a span of 18 bases. The CDR3 spells CASSYSGGQGFSYGYTF. The CDR3, as DNA: TGTGCCAGCAGTTACTCAGGCGGGCAGGGATTCAGCTATGGCTACACCTTC.

This rearrangement joins TRBV7-6 to TRBJ2-7, with 9 positions matching TRBD2. The CDR3 sequence is 15 residues long. Trimming at V came to 2 bases and at J to 6 bases, leaving 8 bases not matched to a gene. CDR1 is SGHVS, CDR2 FNYEAQ, per germline. The CDR3 DNA reads as TGTGCCAGCAGCTTATCGGTAGCGGGGGACCGCGAGCAGTACTTC. Its protein product is CASSLSVAGDREQYF.

The V call is TRBV7-9, the J call TRBJ2-3; D gene ambiguous. Per germline, CDR1 SEHNR and CDR2 FQNEAQ (reference sequence). This CDR3 is 15 amino acids long. Trimming left V 4 bases short and J 4 bases short, with 15 bases between. CDR3 region: CASSSSWDRSDTQYF. The CDR3 coding sequence is TGTGCCAGCAGCTCCTCTTGGGATCGGTCAGATACGCAGTATTTT.

This chain joins TRBV6-5 and TRBJ1-5; TRBD1 matches at 12 bases. Losses at the gene ends were 3 bases for V and 5 bases for J; bases not matched to a gene: 5. The germline V gene encodes CDR1 MNHEY and CDR2 SVGAGI. This CDR3 is 16 amino acids long. The CDR3 DNA follows: TGTGCCAGCAGTTATAGCGGGACAGGGGGCCATCAGCCCCAGCATTTT. Translated, it gives CASSYSGTGGHQPQHF.

The table lists this clonotype with a few counts. This chain links TRBV24-1 with TRBJ2-7, with D unresolved. The CDR3 loop spans 16 amino acids. Germline loops: CDR1 KGHDR, CDR2 SFDVKD. Trimming shortened V by 2 bases and J by 0 bases, and 13 bases separated the two germline ends. The CDR3 nucleotides read TGTGCCACCAGTGATTCTAAAACGTCCAGCTCCTACGAGCAGTACTTC. This encodes CATSDSKTSSSYEQYF.

The chain links TRBV12-5 to TRBJ1-2; 9 nucleotides align to TRBD1. V lost 6 bases, J lost 6 bases, and 8 bases stayed unmatched. The CDR3 loop spans 14 amino acids. Looked up from germline, CDR1 is LGHNT and CDR2 is FRNRAP. CDR3 in amino acids: CASGGDRVINGYTF. CDR3 sequence (DNA): TGTGCTAGTGGGGGGGACAGGGTAATAAATGGCTACACCTTC.

V usage is TRBV7-6 and J usage is TRBJ1-2; D gene uncertain. Trimming cost V 6 bases and J 0 bases, with 11 bases left between them. Germline V gene sequence: CDR1 SGHVS, CDR2 FNYEAQ. The CDR3 runs 14 residues. CDR3 in DNA: TGTGCCAGCAGTTTCGGAGACCCTAACTATGGCTACACCTTC. This sequence encodes CASSFGDPNYGYTF.

V usage is TRBV20-1 and J usage is TRBJ2-3; 13 bases fit TRBD2. The CDR3 runs to 16 residues. CDR1 and CDR2 from the germline V gene are DFQATT and SNEGSKA (reference sequence). Trimming removed 6 bases from V and 5 bases from J; junction bases left unmatched: 11. CDR3 nucleotide sequence: TGCAGTGCCTCCCGACTAGCGGGGGGCGGGGGAGATACGCAGTATTTT. It specifies CSASRLAGGGGDTQYF.

The rearrangement joins TRBV20-1 to TRBJ2-1; 8 bases match TRBD1. Losses at the gene ends were 5 bases for V and 8 bases for J; bases not matched to a gene: 11. Germline CDR1 and CDR2: DFQATT and SNEGSKA (reference sequence). The CDR3 spans 14 residues. This CDR3 reads CSAGTGVVFHEQFF. The CDR3 DNA follows: TGCAGTGCTGGGACAGGTGTTGTGTTCCATGAGCAGTTCTTC.

This clonotype was counted a few times. The V and J genes are TRBV7-3 and TRBJ2-5, with a weak D call TRBD1 (5 bases). Per the germline V gene, CDR1 is SGHTA and CDR2 is FQGTGA. The germline V and J ends were trimmed by 5 bases and 2 bases, with 12 bases remaining between them. CDR3 length: 14 residues. The CDR3 DNA reads TGTGCCAGCAGCCCGAAGGGGTCTCAAGAGACCCAGTACTTC. The encoded protein is CASSPKGSQETQYF.

V is TRBV27 and J is TRBJ2-7, with 7 positions matching TRBD1. J gave up 6 bases and V 5 bases, and 16 bases lay outside the gene matches. From germline, CDR1 is MNHEY and CDR2 SMNVEV (reference sequence). The CDR3 consists of 16 residues. The CDR3 sequence is CASSPRQGAASREQYF. The CDR3 DNA reads TGTGCCAGCAGTCCCCGACAGGGCGCGGCGTCCCGCGAGCAGTACTTC.

This clonotype was detected only a few times. The chain carries TRBV6-1 and TRBJ1-1; D call uncertain. With 1 base removed from V and 4 bases from J, the gap between germline ends came to 22 bases. Looked up from germline, CDR1 is MNHNS and CDR2 is SASEGT. This CDR3 region has 18 residues. DNA of the CDR3: TGTGCCAGCAGTGAAGGGCGGGTTTTTTGGGATGGGAGCACTGAAGCTTTCTTT. This sequence encodes CASSEGRVFWDGSTEAFF.

This clonotype is classed as medium-sized. The rearrangement links TRBV21-1 to TRBJ1-2. TRBV21-1 represents a pseudogene. This CDR3 has 14 residues. The CDR3 reads CASSKDQGLYGYTF. The CDR3 DNA reads TGTGCCAGCAGCAAAGATCAAGGCCTTTATGGCTACACCTTC.

By proportion, this clonotype is medium-sized. This CDR3 reads CAWGPGTGGSGNTIYF. The CDR3 bases are TGTGCCTGGGGGCCCGGGACGGGGGGCTCCGGAAACACCATATATTTT. The chain links TRBV30 to TRBJ1-3; possible D gene TRBD1, 6 bases. This CDR3 is built from 16 residues. The germline gives CDR1 GTSNPN, CDR2 SVGIG (reference sequence). Trimming removed 5 bases at V and 4 bases at J, with 21 bases between.

The rearrangement links TRBV6-1 to TRBJ2-5; D is perhaps TRBD2 (6 bases). Per germline, CDR1 MNHNS and CDR2 SASEGT. The CDR3 spans 14 residues. V lost 6 bases to trimming and J lost 3 bases, with 14 bases between them. CDR3 DNA sequence: TGTGCCAGCAGGGGGATCGGAGGGGAAGAGACCCAGTACTTC. This translates into CASRGIGGEETQYF.

The CDR3 DNA reads TGTGCCAGCAGTTACGGAATGGGACAGGGGTATCAGAGGACCCAGTACTTC. Residues: CASSYGMGQGYQRTQYF. This chain connects TRBV6-2 or TRBV6-3 to TRBJ2-5, with 10 bases lining up with TRBD1. Trimming cost V 2 bases and J 7 bases; bases outside gene matches: 13. Germline CDR1 is MNHEY and CDR2 is SVGEGT. The CDR3 spans 17 residues.

This clonotype was counted between two and nine times. The rearrangement joins TRBV5-1 to TRBJ2-5, with 9 bases lining up with TRBD2. CDR1 is SGHRS, CDR2 YFSETQ, per germline. V lost 0 bases, J lost 1 base, and 4 bases stayed unmatched. The CDR3 contains 16 residues. The DNA for the CDR3 is TGCGCCAGCAGCTTGGCCCTAGCGGGGAGCCAAGAGACCCAGTACTTC. This sequence encodes CASSLALAGSQETQYF.

V gene TRBV18 combines with J gene TRBJ2-5; no definite D call. Trimming removed 3 bases from V and 2 bases from J, with 19 bases in between. CDR3 length equals 17 residues. CDR1 and CDR2 (germline): KGHSH, LQKENI. The CDR3 DNA sequence: TGTGCCAGCTCACCGCAGCAGACACTTCCCTTACAAGAGACCCAGTACTTC. Translation: CASSPQQTLPLQETQYF.

Only a few counts were recorded for this clonotype. This chain uses TRBV18 with TRBJ2-5, with no clear D. Germline V gives CDR1 KGHSH, CDR2 LQKENI. Trimming stripped 2 bases from V and 5 bases from J, with 15 bases between. The CDR3 loop spans 15 amino acids. The CDR3 is CASSPGLVGRETQYF. CDR3 sequence (DNA): TGTGCCAGCTCACCAGGATTAGTTGGTCGGGAGACCCAGTACTTC.

Within the sample, this clonotype is large (0.1 to 1%). The chain links TRBV7-2 to TRBJ2-2; 12 bases agree with TRBD2. The junction had 7 bases not matched to a gene; V was cut back by 10 bases and J by 4 bases. The germline CDR1 and CDR2 sequences are SGHTA and FQGNSA. The CDR3 spans 15 residues. CDR3 coding DNA: TGTGCCACCATCCAGGGACTAGCGGGCACCGGGGAGCTGTTTTTT. It translates to CATIQGLAGTGELFF.

A single count supports this clonotype. The chain recombines TRBV6-1 with TRBJ2-7; TRBD1 or TRBD2 may be the D gene (5 bases each). The germline V and J ends were trimmed by 10 bases and 3 bases, with 10 bases remaining between them. Germline lookup yields CDR1 MNHNS and CDR2 SASEGT. The CDR3 has 11 amino acids. CDR3 in amino acids: CATGANYEQYF. Written as DNA, the CDR3 is TGTGCCACCGGGGCGAACTACGAGCAGTACTTC.

The chain joins TRBV6-1 to TRBJ1-6; TRBD1 matches at 8 bases. The V gene end was trimmed by 6 bases and the J gene end by 7 bases; junction bases not matched to a gene: 14. The CDR3 totals 17 residues. Germline V lookup: CDR1 MNHNS, CDR2 SASEGT. CDR3 loop: CASSERTGPVWNSPLHF. CDR3 bases: TGTGCCAGCAGCGAAAGGACAGGGCCTGTATGGAATTCACCCCTCCACTTT.